These 27 T cell receptor beta chains were all obtained from the same sample, sequenced in a study of blood T cell repertoires in COVID-19. The data were produced by immunoSEQ multiplex PCR, yet TCRdb's version contains in-frame clones alone and is incomplete. The sample holds about 250,000 clones, about four fifths seen once. The sequencing input was peripheral blood. These receptors were taken from a man aged 50-60 years with active or convalescent COVID-19.

This clone is a singleton in its sample. CDR3 residues: CASSPPGGVPTEAFF. The DNA of the CDR3 is TGTGCCAGCAGCCCTCCGGGGGGGGTCCCCACTGAAGCTTTCTTT. V gene TRBV3-1 (or the pseudogene TRBV3-2) combines with J gene TRBJ1-1, with TRBD1 as a possible D gene (5 bases). CDR1 is LGHDT and CDR2 is YNNKEL in the germline V gene (reference sequence). With 4 bases removed from V and 4 bases from J, the gap between germline ends came to 16 bases. This CDR3 comprises 15 residues.

The V gene is TRBV9, the J gene TRBJ2-3; 11 bases map to TRBD2. Germline lookup yields CDR1 SGDLS and CDR2 YYNGEE. This CDR3 spans 18 amino acids. The V and J ends lost 0 bases and 5 bases, in that order; junction bases with no gene match: 11. CDR3 loop: CASSVGVSSGGAKDTQYF. Written as DNA, the CDR3 is TGTGCCAGCAGCGTAGGAGTGAGTAGCGGGGGGGCCAAAGATACGCAGTATTTT.

The chain links TRBV27 to TRBJ1-1; 11 bases match TRBD1. The CDR3 runs 16 residues. The V gene's germline CDR1 is MNHEY and CDR2 SMNVEV (reference sequence). V trimming: 5 bases; J trimming: 2 bases; junction bases outside the gene matches: 7. This chain's CDR3 is CASSGRTGGPNTEAFF. The DNA for the CDR3 is TGTGCCAGCAGTGGGCGGACAGGGGGCCCCAACACTGAAGCTTTCTTT.

The CDR3 sequence: CASNQGSQETQYF. The CDR3 DNA follows: TGTGCCAGCAACCAGGGGTCACAAGAGACCCAGTACTTC. The chain employs TRBV2 and TRBJ2-5; TRBD1 is a possible D gene (6 bases). This CDR3 is 13 amino acids long. The V gene lost 7 bases and the J gene lost 2 bases, with 11 bases spanning the gap. The germline V gene has CDR1 SNHLY and CDR2 FYNNEI.

This sequence joins TRBV19 and TRBJ2-2; D might be TRBD2 (6 bases). Germline-derived CDR1 and CDR2 are LNHDA and SQIVND (reference sequence). With 4 bases removed from V and 2 bases from J, the gap between germline ends came to 14 bases. The CDR3 covers 16 residues. CDR3: CASSTAGTFNTGELFF. The DNA for the CDR3 is TGTGCCAGTAGTACAGCCGGGACTTTTAACACCGGGGAGCTGTTTTTT. Looking up the rest from reference TRBV19 and TRBJ2-2 gives the full variable domain: DGGITQSPKYLFRKEGQNVTLSCEQNLNHDAMYWYRQDPGQGLRLIYYSQIVNDFQKGDIAEGYSVSREKKESFPLTVTSAQKNPTAFYLCASSTAGTFNTGELFFGEGSRLTVL.

This clone was recorded once. The chain carries TRBV2 and TRBJ2-5; 9 bases match TRBD2. This CDR3 spans 17 amino acids. CDR1 SNHLY and CDR2 FYNNEI come from the germline V gene. V was pared by 1 base and J by 4 bases, with 10 bases of the junction left unmatched. The CDR3 loop reads CASSEGAGGPLGETQYF. CDR3 DNA sequence: TGTGCCAGCAGTGAAGGGGCGGGGGGGCCCCTTGGAGAGACCCAGTACTTC.

The V and J genes are TRBV6-1 and TRBJ2-7; 9 bases are shared with TRBD1. This CDR3 region has 15 residues. Germline V gives CDR1 MNHNS, CDR2 SASEGT. V lost 6 bases to trimming and J lost 2 bases; unmatched junction nucleotides: 8. The CDR3 reads CASRATGTGTYEQYF. CDR3 coding DNA: TGTGCCAGCAGGGCGACCGGGACAGGGACCTACGAGCAGTACTTC.

The gene calls are TRBV19 and TRBJ2-7; 7 bases line up with TRBD2. Trimming at V came to 3 bases and at J to 1 base, leaving 3 bases not matched to a gene. The CDR3 totals 14 residues. From germline, CDR1 is LNHDA and CDR2 SQIVND (reference sequence). The CDR3 loop reads CASSIAGRSYEQYF. The CDR3 DNA reads as TGTGCCAGTAGTATCGCCGGGAGGTCCTACGAGCAGTACTTC. Filled out from reference TRBV19 and TRBJ2-7, the complete variable domain reads DGGITQSPKYLFRKEGQNVTLSCEQNLNHDAMYWYRQDPGQGLRLIYYSQIVNDFQKGDIAEGYSVSREKKESFPLTVTSAQKNPTAFYLCASSIAGRSYEQYFGPGTRLTVT.

The CDR3 loop reads CASSTQRGSSYNEQFF. The CDR3 bases are TGTGCCAGCAGCACCCAGCGGGGGAGCTCCTACAATGAGCAGTTCTTC. The chain links TRBV7-2 to TRBJ2-1, with 8 bases fitting TRBD2. There are 16 residues in the CDR3. V gave up 5 bases and J gave up 0 bases; unmatched junction bases: 6. CDR1 SGHTA and CDR2 FQGNSA come from the germline V gene.

Points on this clone: The sample contains more than one DNA sequence encoding this CDR3. The chain combines TRBV6-4 with TRBJ2-3, with TRBD2 identical over 11 bases. Germline V gene sequence: CDR1 MRHNA, CDR2 SNTAGT. The CDR3 contains 15 residues. The trim removed 3 bases at V and 5 bases at J, leaving 4 bases unmatched. Here the CDR3 DNA reads TGTGCCAGCAGTGAACTAGCGGGGGCCAAAGATACGCAGTATTTT. Its translation: CASSELAGAKDTQYF.

The rearrangement joins TRBV21-1 to TRBJ2-7; the D call in the table, TRBD1, was not verified against the DNA. TRBV21-1 is designated a pseudogene. This CDR3 is built from 14 residues. CDR3 sequence (DNA): TGTGCCAGCAGCAGGGGCGAAAGCTCCTACGAGCAGTACTTC. Its protein product is CASSRGESSYEQYF.

This chain links TRBV4-2 with TRBJ2-7; 8 bases align to TRBD2. With 1 base clipped from V and 6 bases from J, the junction kept 5 bases outside the gene matches. This CDR3 region has 14 residues. Looked up from germline, CDR1 is LGHNA and CDR2 is YNFKEQ. CDR3 coding DNA: TGTGCCAGCAGCCAAGTCGGGGGGGCGCGCGAGCAGTACTTC. This encodes CASSQVGGAREQYF.

The chain links TRBV6-5 to TRBJ2-7; 8 bases fit TRBD1. Germline V gives CDR1 MNHEY, CDR2 SVGAGI. The length of the CDR3 is 14 residues. V was pared by 5 bases and J by 5 bases, with 8 bases of the junction left unmatched. CDR3 region: CASSPDRDLNEQYF. The DNA of the CDR3 is TGTGCCAGCAGTCCGGACAGGGATCTCAACGAGCAGTACTTC.

V is TRBV3-1 (or the pseudogene TRBV3-2) and J is TRBJ1-2, with a possible D match to TRBD1 (6 bases). This CDR3 contains 13 residues. The germline V gene encodes CDR1 LGHDT and CDR2 YNNKEL (reference sequence). V lost 3 bases and J lost 7, with 12 bases in between. CDR3 residues: CASSQWTAFGYTF. CDR3 DNA: TGTGCCAGCAGCCAGTGGACAGCGTTTGGCTACACCTTC.

The chain recombines TRBV6-4 with TRBJ1-2; 8 bases fit TRBD1. The V segment lost 6 bases and the J segment 7 bases; nucleotides outside the gene matches: 7. Germline lookup yields CDR1 MRHNA and CDR2 SNTAGT. The CDR3 consists of 13 residues. The CDR3 reads CASSLGQGSGYTF. The CDR3 DNA follows: TGTGCCAGCAGCCTAGGACAGGGCTCTGGCTACACCTTC.

This clone was seen only once. The genes are TRBV7-2 and TRBJ2-7; no clear D. From germline, CDR1 is SGHTA and CDR2 FQGNSA. The CDR3 covers 12 residues. Trimming pared 5 bases from V and 0 bases from J, leaving 5 bases between. DNA of the CDR3: TGTGCCAGCAGCCCAAACTCCTACGAGCAGTACTTC. It yields the protein CASSPNSYEQYF. Full variable domain (outside the CDR3, taken from reference TRBV7-2 and TRBJ2-7): GAGVSQSPSNKVTEKGKDVELRCDPISGHTALYWYRQSLGQGLEFLIYFQGNSAPDKSGLPSDRFSAERTGGSVSTLTIQRTQQEDSAVYLCASSPNSYEQYFGPGTRLTVT.

The rearrangement links TRBV2 to TRBJ1-6, with a possible D match to TRBD1 (6 bases). CDR3 size: 15 residues. V lost 2 bases and J lost 9, with 14 bases in between. Germline V gene data show CDR1 as SNHLY and CDR2 as FYNNEI. CDR3 sequence reads: CASSENTGWRSPLHF. The CDR3 nucleotides read TGTGCCAGCAGTGAAAACACAGGGTGGCGTTCACCCCTCCACTTT. Based on the CDR3 plus reference TRBV2 and TRBJ1-6, the full variable domain is EPEVTQTPSHQVTQMGQEVILRCVPISNHLYFYWYRQILGQKVEFLVSFYNNEISEKSEIFDDQFSVERPDGSNFTLKIRSTKLEDSAMYFCASSENTGWRSPLHFGNGTRLTVT.

This clone was seen a handful of times. V usage is TRBV5-1 and J usage is TRBJ2-2; tentatively, D is TRBD1 (5 bases). The CDR3 is made up of 16 amino acids. With 0 bases removed from V and 1 base from J, the gap between germline ends came to 10 bases. Germline-derived CDR1 and CDR2 are SGHRS and YFSETQ. CDR3 amino acids: CASSLARQGNTGELFF. CDR3 coding DNA: TGCGCCAGCAGCTTGGCCAGGCAGGGGAACACCGGGGAGCTGTTTTTT.

The chain employs TRBV7-3 and TRBJ2-1; TRBD2 matches at 7 bases. There are 14 residues in the CDR3. Germline V lookup: CDR1 SGHTA, CDR2 FQGTGA. V shed 5 bases, J shed 4 bases, and the junction held 5 bases outside the gene matches. The CDR3 region has the DNA TGTGCCAGCAGCCTCGCGGGGGTGTACAATGAGCAGTTCTTC. The encoded protein is CASSLAGVYNEQFF.

The chain carries TRBV6-2 or TRBV6-3 and TRBJ2-1, with 9 bases that match TRBD1. CDR3 length: 16 residues. J lost 9 bases, V lost 0 bases, and 9 bases had no gene match. Looked up from germline, CDR1 is MNHEY and CDR2 is SVGEGT. The CDR3 coding sequence is TGTGCCAGCAGTTACTCGGGGGGGACAGGGTTGGTTGAGCAGTTCTTC. Residues: CASSYSGGTGLVEQFF.

The chain has TRBV18 and TRBJ2-7; 7 nucleotides align to TRBD1. Per germline, CDR1 KGHSH and CDR2 LQKENI. The CDR3 totals 13 residues. The trim removed 4 bases at V and 6 bases at J, leaving 6 bases unmatched. The CDR3 loop reads CASSRDRESEQYF. DNA for the CDR3: TGTGCCAGCTCACGCGACAGGGAATCCGAGCAGTACTTC.

V usage is TRBV20-1 and J usage is TRBJ2-3, with 9 bases matching TRBD2. CDR1 is DFQATT, CDR2 SNEGSKA, per germline (reference sequence). Trimming cost V 3 bases and J 4 bases; bases outside gene matches: 20. The CDR3 totals 19 residues. The CDR3: CSASDPEASGAGGADTQYF. CDR3 nucleotide sequence: TGCAGTGCTAGTGATCCCGAGGCTAGCGGGGCCGGTGGTGCAGATACGCAGTATTTT.

This clone was counted between two and nine times. This specimen includes other DNA sequences encoding the same CDR3. The chain joins TRBV7-9 to TRBJ1-1; D not resolved. Germline V CDR1 and CDR2: SEHNR, FQNEAQ (reference sequence). The CDR3 length is 13 residues. V was cut by 1 base and J by 1 base, with 4 bases left in between. CDR3 residues: CASSLGQNTEAFF. The CDR3, as DNA: TGTGCCAGCAGCTTAGGGCAGAACACTGAAGCTTTCTTT.

CDR3 loop: CASSRTGGHSPLHF. In DNA, the CDR3 is TGTGCCAGCAGCCGGACAGGGGGTCATTCACCCCTCCACTTT. The rearrangement joins TRBV11-2 to TRBJ1-6; TRBD1 agrees at 10 bases. Losses at the gene ends were 5 bases for V and 8 bases for J; bases not matched to a gene: 3. Germline CDR1 SGHAT, CDR2 FQNNGV. This CDR3 comprises 14 residues.

J is TRBJ2-7 and V is TRBV3-1 (or the pseudogene TRBV3-2), with 9 nucleotides matching TRBD1. The germline gives CDR1 LGHDT, CDR2 YNNKEL (reference sequence). The junction had 11 bases not matched to a gene; V was cut back by 5 bases and J by 6 bases. The CDR3 runs 15 residues. The CDR3 is CASSVPGQGHGEQYF. CDR3 nucleotides: TGTGCCAGCAGCGTTCCGGGACAGGGTCATGGCGAGCAGTACTTC.

This clone was seen more than once but under ten times. The chain recombines TRBV2 with TRBJ2-1, with 11 bases lining up with TRBD2. Unmatched junction bases numbered 4, after V lost 3 bases and J lost 6 bases. The CDR3 consists of 15 residues. Germline lookup yields CDR1 SNHLY and CDR2 FYNNEI. The CDR3 loop is CASSDGLAGPNEQFF. The CDR3 bases are TGTGCCAGCAGTGACGGACTAGCGGGTCCCAATGAGCAGTTCTTC.

The chain carries TRBV28 and TRBJ1-6; the D gene is possibly TRBD1 (5 bases). Germline CDR1 reads MDHEN; CDR2 reads SYDVKM. V shed 3 bases and J shed 9 bases, with 18 bases lying between them. This CDR3 comprises 16 residues. CDR3 in DNA: TGTGCCAGCAGTTTTACCCCAACAGGCTCGGGTTCACCCCTCCACTTT. It is translated as CASSFTPTGSGSPLHF.